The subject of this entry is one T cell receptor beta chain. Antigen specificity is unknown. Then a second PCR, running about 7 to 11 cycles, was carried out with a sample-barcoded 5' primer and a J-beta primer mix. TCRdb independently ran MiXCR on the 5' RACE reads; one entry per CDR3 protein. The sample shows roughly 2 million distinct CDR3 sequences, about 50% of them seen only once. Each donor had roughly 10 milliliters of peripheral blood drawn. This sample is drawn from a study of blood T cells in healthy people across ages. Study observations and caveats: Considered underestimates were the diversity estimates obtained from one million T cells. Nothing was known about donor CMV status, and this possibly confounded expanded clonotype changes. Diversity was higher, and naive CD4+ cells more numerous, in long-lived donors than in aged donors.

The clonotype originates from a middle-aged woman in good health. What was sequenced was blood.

CDR3 nucleotide sequence: TGTGCCAGCAGGCCTTTGATAGACAATGAGCAGTTCTTC. Translation gives CASRPLIDNEQFF. This chain connects TRBV12-3 or TRBV12-4 to TRBJ2-1; no firm D call. The germline V and J ends were trimmed by 6 bases and 5 bases, with 11 bases remaining between them. The CDR3 consists of 13 residues.